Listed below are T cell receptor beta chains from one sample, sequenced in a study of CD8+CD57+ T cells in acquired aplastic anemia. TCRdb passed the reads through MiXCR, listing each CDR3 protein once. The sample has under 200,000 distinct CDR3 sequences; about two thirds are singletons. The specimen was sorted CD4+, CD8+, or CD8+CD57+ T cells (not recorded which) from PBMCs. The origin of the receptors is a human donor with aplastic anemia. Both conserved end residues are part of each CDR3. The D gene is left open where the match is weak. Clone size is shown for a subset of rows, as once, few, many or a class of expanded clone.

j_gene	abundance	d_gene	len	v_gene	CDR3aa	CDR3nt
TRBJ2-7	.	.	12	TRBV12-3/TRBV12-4	CASSPLPYEQYF	TGTGCCAGCAGTCCCCTACCCTACGAGCAGTACTTC
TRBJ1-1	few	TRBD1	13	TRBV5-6	CASSSDRATEAFF	TGTGCCAGCAGCTCCGACAGGGCCACTGAAGCTTTCTTT
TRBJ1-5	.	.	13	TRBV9	CASSAHTDQPQHF	TGTGCCAGCAGCGCGCACACCGATCAGCCCCAGCATTTT
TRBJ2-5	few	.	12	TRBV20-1	CSASYGQETQYF	TGCAGTGCTAGCTACGGGCAAGAGACCCAGTACTTC
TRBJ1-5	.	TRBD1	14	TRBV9	CASSVGQGGQPQHF	TGTGCCAGCAGCGTTGGACAGGGAGGCCAGCCCCAGCATTTT
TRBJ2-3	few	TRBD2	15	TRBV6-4	CASSAGTGGPDTQYF	TGTGCCAGCAGTGCCGGGACGGGGGGGCCAGATACGCAGTATTTT
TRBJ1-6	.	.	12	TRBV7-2	CASAIVDSPLHF	TGTGCCAGCGCTATTGTGGATTCACCCCTCCACTTT
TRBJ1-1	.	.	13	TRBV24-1	CATSDRWNTEAFF	TGTGCCACCAGTGACCGGTGGAACACTGAAGCTTTCTTT
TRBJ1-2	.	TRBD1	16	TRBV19	CASSAKSRGTKGPYTF	TGTGCCAGTAGTGCCAAATCCAGGGGGACAAAGGGGCCGTACACCTTC
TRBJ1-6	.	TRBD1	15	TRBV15	CATSRGDRTNSPLHF	TGTGCCACCAGCAGAGGGGACAGGACAAATTCACCCCTCCACTTT
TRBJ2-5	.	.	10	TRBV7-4	CASSSETQYF	TGTGCCAGCAGCTCCGAGACCCAGTACTTC
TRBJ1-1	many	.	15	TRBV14	CASSQLAGQNTEAFF	TGTGCCAGCAGCCAACTTGCCGGCCAGAACACTGAAGCTTTCTTT
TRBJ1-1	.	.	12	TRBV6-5	CASSAQGLEAFF	TGTGCCAGCAGTGCTCAGGGATTGGAAGCTTTCTTT
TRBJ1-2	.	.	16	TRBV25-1	CASSGDLPGNSYGYTF	TGTGCCAGCAGTGGCGACCTACCCGGAAATTCCTATGGCTACACCTTC
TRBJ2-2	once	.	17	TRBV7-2	CASSFGRRALNTGELFF	TGTGCCAGCAGCTTCGGAAGGCGGGCGCTTAACACCGGGGAGCTGTTTTTT
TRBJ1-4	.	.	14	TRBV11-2	CASSLVATNEELFF	TGTGCCAGCAGCTTAGTCGCAACTAATGAAGAACTGTTTTTT
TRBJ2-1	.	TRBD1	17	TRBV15	CATRQDRSGQGLNEQFF	TGTGCCACCAGACAGGACAGGTCGGGACAGGGGTTGAATGAGCAGTTCTTC
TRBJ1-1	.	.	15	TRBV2	CASSESQGRNTEAFF	TGTGCCAGCAGTGAAAGCCAGGGGAGGAACACTGAAGCTTTCTTT
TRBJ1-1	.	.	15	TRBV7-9	CASSGGQRRYTEAFF	TGTGCCAGCAGCGGCGGACAGAGAAGGTACACTGAAGCTTTCTTT
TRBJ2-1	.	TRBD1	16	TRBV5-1	CASSLVGTGVNNEQFF	TGCGCCAGCAGCTTGGTAGGGACAGGGGTTAACAATGAGCAGTTCTTC
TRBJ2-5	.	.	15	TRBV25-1	CASSESSGRWETQYF	TGTGCCAGCAGTGAATCTTCGGGACGTTGGGAGACCCAGTACTTC
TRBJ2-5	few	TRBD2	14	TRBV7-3	CASRRGGQVETQYF	TGTGCCAGCAGGCGCGGGGGGCAGGTAGAGACCCAGTACTTC
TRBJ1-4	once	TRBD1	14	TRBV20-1	CSAIMTGTKEKLFF	TGCAGTGCAATAATGACAGGGACCAAGGAAAAACTGTTTTTT
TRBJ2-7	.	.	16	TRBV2	CASSEESLDPSLEQYF	TGTGCCAGCAGTGAAGAGTCGTTGGACCCCTCCCTCGAGCAGTACTTC
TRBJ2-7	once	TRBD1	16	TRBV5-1	CASSYGGTGVTYEQYF	TGCGCCAGCAGCTATGGAGGGACAGGGGTCACCTACGAGCAGTACTTC
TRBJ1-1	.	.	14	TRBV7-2	CASSLQGTGTEAFF	TGTGCCAGCAGCTTACAGGGAACGGGCACTGAAGCTTTCTTT
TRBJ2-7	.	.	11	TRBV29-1	CSVPLYGEQYF	TGCAGCGTTCCTTTGTACGGCGAGCAGTACTTC
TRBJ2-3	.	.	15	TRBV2	CASSERLGYTDTQYF	TGTGCCAGCAGTGAGAGGTTGGGGTACACAGATACGCAGTATTTT
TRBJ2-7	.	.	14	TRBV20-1	CSAREDRGRYEQYF	TGCAGTGCTAGAGAGGACAGAGGCCGTTACGAGCAGTACTTC
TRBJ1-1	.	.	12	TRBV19	CASSTGVGEAFF	TGTGCCAGTAGTACAGGGGTTGGTGAAGCTTTCTTT
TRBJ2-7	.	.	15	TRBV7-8	CASSVIGTPTYEQYF	TGTGCCAGCAGCGTAATCGGGACACCTACCTACGAGCAGTACTTC
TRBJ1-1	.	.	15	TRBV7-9	CASSQGAGQGTEAFF	TGTGCCAGCAGCCAGGGAGCAGGTCAGGGCACTGAAGCTTTCTTT
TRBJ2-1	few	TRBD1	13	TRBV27	CASSPLTGIEQFF	TGTGCCAGCAGTCCCCTGACAGGGATTGAGCAGTTCTTC
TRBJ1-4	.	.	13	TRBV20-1	CSARRLGVGKLFF	TGCAGTGCTAGGCGACTCGGTGTCGGAAAACTGTTTTTT
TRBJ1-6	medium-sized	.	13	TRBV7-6	CASSLGDNSPLHF	TGTGCCAGCAGCTTAGGTGATAATTCACCCCTCCACTTT
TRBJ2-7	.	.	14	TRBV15	CATSREAGPYEQYF	TGTGCCACCAGCAGAGAGGCGGGCCCCTACGAGCAGTACTTC
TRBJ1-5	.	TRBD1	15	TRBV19	CASSLGQGINQPQHF	TGTGCCAGTAGTTTGGGACAGGGGATAAATCAGCCCCAGCATTTT
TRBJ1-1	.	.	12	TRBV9	CASSPTDTEAFF	TGTGCCAGCAGCCCAACGGACACTGAAGCTTTCTTT
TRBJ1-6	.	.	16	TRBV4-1	CASSQKESSYNSPLHF	TGCGCCAGCAGCCAAAAGGAAAGCTCCTATAATTCACCCCTCCACTTT
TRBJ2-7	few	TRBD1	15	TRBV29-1	CSVVGDRGGSYEQYF	TGCAGCGTTGTCGGGGACAGGGGCGGATCCTACGAGCAGTACTTC
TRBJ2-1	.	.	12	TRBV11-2	CASSPGGTEQFF	TGTGCCAGCAGCCCGGGGGGCACCGAGCAGTTCTTC
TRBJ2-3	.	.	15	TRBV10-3	CAISGGLSNSDTQYF	TGTGCCATCAGTGGAGGCCTCTCGAACTCAGATACGCAGTATTTT
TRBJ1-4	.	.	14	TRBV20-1	CSASAHPRGRKLFF	TGCAGTGCTAGCGCCCACCCCCGGGGCCGAAAACTGTTTTTT
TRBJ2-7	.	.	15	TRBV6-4	CASNGEGSIPYEQYF	TGTGCCAGCAATGGTGAGGGTTCCATCCCCTACGAGCAGTACTTC
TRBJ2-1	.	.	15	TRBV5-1	CASSLQPRAYNEQFF	TGCGCCAGCAGCTTACAGCCTCGCGCCTACAATGAGCAGTTCTTC
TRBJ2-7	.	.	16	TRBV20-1	CSASRISGTSGYEQYF	TGCAGTGCTAGCCGGATTTCCGGGACATCGGGGTACGAGCAGTACTTC
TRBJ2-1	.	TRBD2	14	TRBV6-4	CASSDSGGNNEQFF	TGTGCCAGCAGTGATAGCGGGGGGAACAATGAGCAGTTCTTC
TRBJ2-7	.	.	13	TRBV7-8	CASSLTPLYEQYF	TGTGCCAGCAGCTTAACCCCCCTCTACGAGCAGTACTTC